A single sample gave rise to the 26 T cell receptor beta chains below, sequenced in a study of blood T cell repertoires in COVID-19 (dated by TCRdb to the early 2020s). The library was made by the immunoSEQ multiplex PCR assay. The table comes from immuneACCESS by way of TCRdb, which keeps in-frame sequences with V and J called. Part of the clones is missing from these tables; in studies checked, under half for an unresolved V gene and the rest for unknown reasons. This sample lists tens of thousands of clones; more than 60% were detected once. The ten largest make up around 20% of the sample. Input material: peripheral blood. These receptors were taken from a woman older than 75 with active or convalescent COVID-19.

The rearrangement links TRBV2 to TRBJ2-3; D is perhaps TRBD1 (5 bases). This CDR3 is built from 15 residues. Germline V lookup: CDR1 SNHLY, CDR2 FYNNEI. Deletions cut 7 bases from V and 4 bases from J, with 18 bases between. CDR3 region: CASILEQELADTQYF. CDR3 nucleotides: TGTGCCAGCATACTGGAACAGGAGTTGGCAGATACGCAGTATTTT.

V gene TRBV29-1 combines with J gene TRBJ2-7; 10 nucleotides align to TRBD2. J was trimmed by 5 bases and V by 7 bases; bases with no gene match: 2. The germline CDR1 and CDR2 sequences are SQVTM and ANQGSEA. The CDR3 sequence is 11 residues long. The CDR3 here is CSGTSGHEQYF. CDR3 bases: TGCAGCGGGACTAGCGGACACGAGCAGTACTTC.

CDR3 loop: CASSRYPTVGTDTQYF. CDR3 DNA sequence: TGCGCCAGCAGCCGATACCCAACTGTAGGCACAGATACGCAGTATTTT. The chain recombines TRBV5-1 with TRBJ2-3; D is unresolved. Germline V gives CDR1 SGHRS, CDR2 YFSETQ. This CDR3 has 16 residues. V lost 4 bases and J 1 base, leaving 16 bases between the germline ends.

The chain uses TRBV5-4 and TRBJ2-7; 8 bases agree with TRBD1. With V trimmed by 0 bases and J by 7 bases, 9 bases remained unmatched. This CDR3 contains 15 residues. The germline CDR1 and CDR2 sequences are SGHNT and YYREEE (reference sequence). The CDR3 sequence: CASSLVRTGTKEQYF. In DNA form, the CDR3 reads TGTGCCAGCAGCTTGGTTCGGACAGGGACGAAAGAGCAGTACTTC.

The gene calls are TRBV10-3 and TRBJ2-5, with 12 bases aligning to TRBD2. Per germline, CDR1 ENHRY and CDR2 SYGVKD. CDR3 length: 13 amino acids. Trimming took 11 bases from V and 3 from J; bases not matched to a gene: 4. The CDR3 is CAVTSGGEETQYF. In DNA form, the CDR3 reads TGTGCCGTGACTAGCGGGGGCGAAGAGACCCAGTACTTC.

V gene TRBV28 combines with J gene TRBJ1-4, with 7 nucleotides matching TRBD1. Germline-derived CDR1 and CDR2 are MDHEN and SYDVKM. The CDR3 has 17 residues. With 4 bases clipped from V and 4 bases from J, the junction kept 12 bases outside the gene matches. CDR3 residues: CASSSPQGGVGNEKLFF. The CDR3 DNA sequence: TGTGCCAGCAGTTCCCCCCAGGGGGGAGTGGGTAATGAAAAACTGTTTTTT.

The chain is built from TRBV30 and TRBJ1-1; TRBD1 matches 8 bases. There are 13 residues in the CDR3. Germline CDR1 GTSNPN, CDR2 SVGIG (reference sequence). V was pared by 0 bases and J by 5 bases, with 2 bases of the junction left unmatched. The CDR3: CAWSVDRGTEAFF. CDR3 nucleotide sequence: TGTGCCTGGAGTGTAGACAGGGGTACTGAAGCTTTCTTT.

In this sample, this clone turned up once. The rearrangement links TRBV27 to TRBJ2-7, with 8 positions matching TRBD2. There are 13 residues in the CDR3. Germline V gene data show CDR1 as MNHEY and CDR2 as SMNVEV (reference sequence). The J segment lost 3 bases and the V segment lost 3 bases, leaving 1 base of the junction unmatched. The chain's CDR3 is CASSFGRVYEQYF. The CDR3 nucleotides are TGTGCCAGCAGTTTCGGGAGGGTCTACGAGCAGTACTTC.

The J gene is TRBJ1-6, the V gene TRBV29-1, with D perhaps matching TRBD1 (5 bases). V was shortened by 4 bases and J by 10 bases, with 14 bases between the two germline ends. This CDR3 spans 13 amino acids. Germline V lookup: CDR1 SQVTM, CDR2 ANQGSEA. CDR3 region: CSVVLGDGSPLHF. CDR3 sequence (DNA): TGCAGCGTTGTTTTAGGGGATGGATCACCCCTCCACTTT.

The chain has TRBV9 and TRBJ1-1; D is uncertain. V lost 4 bases and J 4 bases, leaving 11 bases between the germline ends. The germline gives CDR1 SGDLS, CDR2 YYNGEE. The CDR3 consists of 13 residues. The CDR3 here is CASSPPEGTEAFF. The CDR3 region has the DNA TGTGCCAGCAGCCCCCCGGAGGGCACTGAAGCTTTCTTT. Filled out from reference TRBV9 and TRBJ1-1, the complete variable domain reads DSGVTQTPKHLITATGQRVTLRCSPRSGDLSVYWYQQSLDQGLQFLIQYYNGEERAKGNILERFSAQQFPDLHSELNLSSLELGDSALYFCASSPPEGTEAFFGQGTRLTVV.

CDR3 bases: TGTGCCAGTGTCCTTAGGACAGGGGATCAATTCGATGGCTACACCTTC. Amino acid sequence: CASVLRTGDQFDGYTF. The chain carries TRBV19 and TRBJ1-2; TRBD1 matches at 9 bases. Trimming cost V 8 bases and J 6 bases; bases outside gene matches: 16. Germline loops: CDR1 LNHDA, CDR2 SQIVND (reference sequence). There are 16 residues in the CDR3.

The chain couples TRBV19 to TRBJ2-1, with TRBD1 as a possible D gene (5 bases). The CDR3 is 17 residues long. The germline gives CDR1 LNHDA, CDR2 SQIVND (reference sequence). Trimming removed 0 bases from V and 0 bases from J, with 12 bases in between. The CDR3 region is CASSIDQGRPSYNEQFF. CDR3 coding DNA: TGTGCCAGTAGTATAGACCAGGGCCGACCCTCCTACAATGAGCAGTTCTTC.

The J gene is TRBJ2-5, the V gene TRBV5-4; D call uncertain. The CDR3 spans 15 residues. The germline V gene encodes CDR1 SGHNT and CDR2 YYREEE (reference sequence). Trimming removed 2 bases from V and 3 bases from J, with 14 bases in between. CDR3 sequence: CASSLDARVEETQYF. The CDR3 coding sequence is TGTGCCAGCAGCTTAGATGCCCGCGTAGAAGAGACCCAGTACTTC.

The rearrangement joins TRBV27 to TRBJ2-5; TRBD2 matches 10 bases. Germline values: CDR1 MNHEY, CDR2 SMNVEV (reference sequence). With 2 bases clipped from V and 5 bases from J, the junction kept 8 bases outside the gene matches. The CDR3 length is 16 residues. In DNA form, the CDR3 reads TGTGCCAGCAGTTTAAGGAGCGGGGGGGCCGGCGAGACCCAGTACTTC. Its protein is CASSLRSGGAGETQYF.

V and J are TRBV5-1 and TRBJ1-2; D is perhaps TRBD1 (6 bases). The CDR3 sequence is 15 residues long. Germline V lookup: CDR1 SGHRS, CDR2 YFSETQ. The V end was cut by 2 bases, the J end by 4 bases, with 15 bases between. The DNA of the CDR3 is TGCGCCAGCAGCTTAGCGGGGGCGTCCGTCTATGGCTACACCTTC. Protein sequence: CASSLAGASVYGYTF.

The chain carries TRBV18 and TRBJ1-5; the D gene is possibly TRBD1 (6 bases). The CDR3 is 13 residues long. Germline assignment: CDR1 KGHSH and CDR2 LQKENI. V lost 2 bases to trimming and J lost 7 bases, with 9 bases between them. The CDR3 sequence is CASSPTGGQPQHF. CDR3 in DNA: TGTGCCAGCTCACCAACTGGGGGCCAGCCCCAGCATTTT.

The genes are TRBV9 and TRBJ2-2; D gene unclear. V lost 1 base, J lost 6 bases, and 7 bases lay in between. Per germline, CDR1 SGDLS and CDR2 YYNGEE. CDR3 length: 13 residues. The CDR3 protein is CASSVSGAGELFF. CDR3 in DNA: TGTGCCAGCAGCGTATCAGGCGCCGGGGAGCTGTTTTTT. Complete variable domain (other parts from reference TRBV9 and TRBJ2-2): DSGVTQTPKHLITATGQRVTLRCSPRSGDLSVYWYQQSLDQGLQFLIQYYNGEERAKGNILERFSAQQFPDLHSELNLSSLELGDSALYFCASSVSGAGELFFGEGSRLTVL.

The chain carries TRBV5-1 and TRBJ1-4; D is perhaps TRBD1 (5 bases). CDR1 and CDR2 (germline): SGHRS, YFSETQ. V was shortened by 4 bases and J by 0 bases, with 7 bases between the two germline ends. There are 14 residues in the CDR3. The CDR3 DNA reads as TGCGCCAGCAGCAGGACAACAACTAATGAAAAACTGTTTTTT. Translation: CASSRTTTNEKLFF.

The CDR3, as DNA: TGTGCCAGCAGCATTTGGACTTCTCCTACGAAGCAGTACTTC. Its protein is CASSIWTSPTKQYF. This chain joins TRBV7-9 and TRBJ2-7; tentatively, D is TRBD2 (5 bases). V gave up 5 bases and J gave up 8 bases, with 19 bases separating them. The germline V gene has CDR1 SEHNR and CDR2 FQNEAQ (reference sequence). CDR3 length: 14 residues. The full variable domain, with the rest looked up from reference TRBV7-9 and TRBJ2-7, is DTGVSQNPRHKITKRGQNVTFRCDPISEHNRLYWYRQTLGQGPEFLTYFQNEAQLEKSRLLSDRFSAERPKGSFSTLEIQRTEQGDSAMYLCASSIWTSPTKQYFGPGTRLTVT.

The rearrangement uses TRBV9 and TRBJ1-1; TRBD1 matches at 10 bases. Germline CDR1 and CDR2: SGDLS and YYNGEE. The CDR3 runs 15 residues. After removal of 0 bases from V and 11 bases from J, the junction contained 10 bases not matched to a gene. CDR3 sequence: CASSVGGTGVSTAFF. The CDR3 bases are TGTGCCAGCAGCGTAGGTGGGACAGGGGTTAGTACGGCTTTCTTT. Complete variable domain (other parts from reference TRBV9 and TRBJ1-1): DSGVTQTPKHLITATGQRVTLRCSPRSGDLSVYWYQQSLDQGLQFLIQYYNGEERAKGNILERFSAQQFPDLHSELNLSSLELGDSALYFCASSVGGTGVSTAFFGQGTRLTVV.

The V gene is TRBV7-9, the J gene TRBJ2-7; TRBD1 matches at 8 bases. The length of the CDR3 is 15 residues. The ends lost 5 bases at V and 4 bases at J; junction bases unmatched: 10. From germline, CDR1 is SEHNR and CDR2 FQNEAQ (reference sequence). Here the CDR3 DNA reads TGTGCCAGCAGCCACCGACAGGGGCGGATATACGAGCAGTACTTC. Translation gives CASSHRQGRIYEQYF. The full variable domain, with the rest looked up from reference TRBV7-9 and TRBJ2-7, is DTGVSQNPRHKITKRGQNVTFRCDPISEHNRLYWYRQTLGQGPEFLTYFQNEAQLEKSRLLSDRFSAERPKGSFSTLEIQRTEQGDSAMYLCASSHRQGRIYEQYFGPGTRLTVT.

V and J are TRBV6-5 and TRBJ1-4; TRBD1 is a possible D gene (6 bases). Germline V CDR1 and CDR2: MNHEY, SVGAGI. The CDR3 loop spans 14 amino acids. Trimming took off 5 bases at V and 6 bases at J, with 13 bases between the two ends. The CDR3 here is CASSTRRTDEKLFF. The CDR3 DNA is TGTGCCAGCAGTACCCGCCGGACAGATGAAAAACTGTTTTTT.

This clone was seen a few times. The chain uses TRBV30 and TRBJ2-2; possibly TRBD1 for D (6 bases). Germline V gene sequence: CDR1 GTSNPN, CDR2 SVGIG (reference sequence). The V gene lost 3 bases and the J gene lost 5 bases, with 19 bases spanning the gap. This CDR3 spans 16 amino acids. The CDR3 loop reads CAWRGLDQGRTGELFF. DNA of the CDR3: TGTGCCTGGAGGGGCCTAGACCAGGGGCGGACCGGGGAGCTGTTTTTT.

The CDR3 is CASRALGGATEAFF. The CDR3 region has the DNA TGTGCCAGCAGAGCCTTGGGGGGAGCCACTGAAGCTTTCTTT. The chain joins TRBV6-5 to TRBJ1-1; D is possibly TRBD1 (5 bases). CDR1 and CDR2 (germline): MNHEY, SVGAGI. This CDR3 comprises 14 residues. The ends were cut back, 6 bases at V and 4 bases at J, with 15 bases in the middle.

This chain links TRBV27 with TRBJ2-4, with TRBD2 matching over 9 bases. J lost 0 bases, V lost 7 bases, and 4 bases had no gene match. Germline assignment: CDR1 MNHEY and CDR2 SMNVEV (reference sequence). The CDR3 runs 15 residues. CDR3 amino acids: CASTVAGVAKNIQYF. The CDR3 DNA reads as TGTGCCAGCACCGTAGCGGGGGTAGCCAAAAACATTCAGTACTTC.

The chain uses TRBV4-1 and TRBJ1-4, with TRBD1 matching 11 bases. This CDR3 spans 19 amino acids. V dropped 4 bases and J dropped 4; count of bases not matched to a gene: 14. Germline values: CDR1 MGHRA, CDR2 YSYEKL. CDR3 nucleotide sequence: TGCGCCAGCAGCCGAGTACGGGACAGGGGGGAACCCAATAATGAAAAACTGTTTTTT. Its translation: CASSRVRDRGEPNNEKLFF.